Each of the 12 T cell receptor beta chains below was sequenced from the same sample in a study of PD-L1 blockade in urothelial cancer. This sample's time point: pretreatment peripheral blood. Method: immunoSEQ multiplex PCR; TCRdb's copy keeps in-frame clones and lacks some. In the table there are 40,000 to 60,000 clones, about 81% of which are singletons. Specimen: PBMCs, collected around atezolizumab (anti-PD-L1) treatment. All receptors come from a man between 70 and 80 years old with urothelial cancer.

The CDR3 DNA follows: TGTGCCAGCAGTGAAGGTACAGGGGGCAGGCAGCCCCAGCATTTT. Encoded protein: CASSEGTGGRQPQHF. The rearrangement links TRBV6-1 to TRBJ1-5; 9 bases align to TRBD1. This CDR3 is 15 amino acids long. Per germline, CDR1 MNHNS and CDR2 SASEGT. J lost 7 bases, V lost 1 base, and 5 bases had no gene match.

This rearrangement joins TRBV7-9 to TRBJ1-5, with D possibly TRBD1 on 6 matching bases. The V end lost 5 bases, the J end lost 2 bases, and 10 bases lay between the germline ends. Germline CDR1 is SEHNR and CDR2 is FQNEAQ (reference sequence). The CDR3 loop spans 14 amino acids. The CDR3 loop reads CASSSPGGNQPQHF. In nucleotides, the CDR3 is TGTGCCAGCAGCAGCCCAGGGGGCAATCAGCCCCAGCATTTT.

The chain combines TRBV10-3 with TRBJ2-7; tentatively, D is TRBD2 (5 bases). The CDR3 has 16 amino acids. Germline lookup yields CDR1 ENHRY and CDR2 SYGVKD. V dropped 0 bases and J dropped 0 bases, with 12 bases sitting between them. The CDR3 DNA follows: TGTGCCATCAGTGAGTCTCCCACTAGGAGCTCCTACGAGCAGTACTTC. The encoded protein is CAISESPTRSSYEQYF.

This chain connects TRBV7-6 to TRBJ1-1, with a tentative D call TRBD1 (5 bases). With 6 bases removed from V and 0 bases from J, the gap between germline ends came to 11 bases. The germline gives CDR1 SGHVS, CDR2 FNYEAQ. This CDR3 is built from 14 residues. The CDR3 loop reads CASSTPGMNTEAFF. Here the CDR3 DNA reads TGTGCCAGCAGTACACCAGGGATGAACACTGAAGCTTTCTTT.

A single count supports this clone. At one of its ends the junction is not consistent with the germline gene, which may arise from a read error. The chain uses TRBV4-2 and TRBJ1-1, with D maybe TRBD1 (6 bases). CDR1 and CDR2 (germline): LGHNA, YNFKEQ. The CDR3 runs to 15 residues. The CDR3 spells CASRQEGGMNTEAFF. The CDR3 DNA follows: TGTGCCAGCAGACAAGAGGGGGGGATGAACACTGAAGCTTTCTTT.

This clone was detected only once. The V gene is TRBV5-1, the J gene TRBJ2-1, with a tentative D call TRBD1 (7 bases). CDR3 length: 17 amino acids. CDR1 is SGHRS and CDR2 is YFSETQ in the germline V gene. V was pared by 1 base and J by 9 bases, with 23 bases between. The DNA for the CDR3 is TGCGCCAGCAGCTTGAGCAGGGGGGCGATCGGGGTCGGTGAGCAGTTCTTC. Translating gives CASSLSRGAIGVGEQFF.

The genes are TRBV7-2 and TRBJ2-5; the match to TRBD1 covers 11 bases. The V gene end was trimmed by 4 bases and the J gene end by 13 bases; junction bases not matched to a gene: 8. This CDR3 contains 13 residues. Per germline, CDR1 SGHTA and CDR2 FQGNSA. CDR3 residues: CASSSDRGPPWYF. In DNA, the CDR3 is TGTGCCAGCAGCTCGGACAGGGGGCCGCCCTGGTACTTC.

This CDR3 reads CASLRLAGSRGYTGELFF. CDR3 bases: TGTGCCAGTTTAAGACTAGCGGGATCCCGGGGTTACACCGGGGAGCTGTTTTTT. This chain joins TRBV28 and TRBJ2-2; 11 nucleotides match TRBD2. The CDR3 totals 18 residues. With V trimmed by 9 bases and J by 3 bases, 15 bases remained unmatched. Per the germline V gene, CDR1 is MDHEN and CDR2 is SYDVKM. Complete variable domain (other parts from reference TRBV28 and TRBJ2-2): DVKVTQSSRYLVKRTGEKVFLECVQDMDHENMFWYRQDPGLGLRLIYFSYDVKMKEKGDIPEGYSVSREKKERFSLILESASTNQTSMYLCASLRLAGSRGYTGELFFGEGSRLTVL.

DNA for the CDR3: TGTGCCAGCAGTTTAGCTCGAAAAGAGGGGACCCAGTACTTC. This sequence encodes CASSLARKEGTQYF. V is TRBV27 and J is TRBJ2-5, with D perhaps matching TRBD2 (5 bases). CDR3 length: 14 residues. The ends were cut back, 2 bases at V and 7 bases at J, with 14 bases in the middle. The V gene's germline CDR1 is MNHEY and CDR2 SMNVEV (reference sequence).

The J gene is TRBJ2-7, the V gene TRBV5-5; 7 nucleotides align to TRBD1. Trimming cost V 0 bases and J 0 bases; bases outside gene matches: 3. The CDR3 runs to 15 residues. Germline CDR1 is SGHKS and CDR2 is YYEKEE (reference sequence). The CDR3 DNA reads TGTGCCAGCAGCTTGGATGGGACAGCCTCCTACGAGCAGTACTTC. Its translation is CASSLDGTASYEQYF.

The V and J genes are TRBV4-2 and TRBJ1-1; unclear D gene. The CDR3 is 14 amino acids. With 3 bases removed from V and 1 base from J, the gap between germline ends came to 9 bases. Germline CDR1 and CDR2: LGHNA and YNFKEQ. The CDR3 sequence: CASSHQLTNTEAFF. As DNA, the CDR3 is TGTGCCAGCAGCCACCAACTTACGAACACTGAAGCTTTCTTT.

Written as DNA, the CDR3 is TGTGCCAGCAGCCCTAGGGGGTCGAGGGGCATTGAGCAGTTCTTC. As protein: CASSPRGSRGIEQFF. The V call is TRBV7-2, the J call TRBJ2-1, with D possibly being TRBD1 (6 bases). The V and J ends lost 5 bases and 9 bases respectively, with 20 bases between them. Per the germline V gene, CDR1 is SGHTA and CDR2 is FQGNSA. The CDR3 loop spans 15 amino acids.